Listed here are 6 T cell receptor beta chains from one sample, sequenced in a study of cytomegalovirus exposure and HLA in healthy donors. PCR used 60 Vbeta primers and 13 Jbeta primers. Clones were sequenced by immunoSEQ multiplex PCR, and TCRdb holds only the in-frame ones, with some missing. The data hold under 70,000 clones, with roughly 65% observed a single time. Sequencing input: PBMCs. The receptors shown here come from a woman aged 30 to 39 in good health and CMV-seronegative.

The rearrangement links TRBV11-3 to TRBJ1-1; 10 bases agree with TRBD1. CDR3 length equals 15 residues. V was pared by 1 base and J by 5 bases, with 4 bases of the junction left unmatched. Germline V gene lookup returns CDR1 SGHNT and CDR2 YENEEA. The CDR3 region has the DNA TGTGCCAGCAGCTTAGGGACAGGGGGGAGTACTGAAGCTTTCTTT. Protein product: CASSLGTGGSTEAFF.

The J gene is TRBJ1-2, the V gene TRBV7-9; no firm D call. Per germline, CDR1 SEHNR and CDR2 FQNEAQ (reference sequence). V shed 5 bases and J shed 5 bases, with 12 bases lying between them. The CDR3 length is 13 residues. CDR3: CASSLPSEYGYTF. CDR3 nucleotide sequence: TGTGCCAGCAGCCTACCGTCCGAATATGGCTACACCTTC.

This chain connects TRBV4-1 to TRBJ2-7, with D possibly matching TRBD1 (5 bases). The germline V gene encodes CDR1 MGHRA and CDR2 YSYEKL. The CDR3 runs to 14 residues. Trimming removed 0 bases at V and 4 bases at J, with 10 bases between. The CDR3 bases are TGCGCCAGCAGCCAAGACTCCCAGGGTTACGAGCAGTACTTC. Its protein is CASSQDSQGYEQYF.

The chain joins TRBV11-3 to TRBJ2-1, with 7 positions matching TRBD2. V shed 1 base and J 6 bases; nucleotides not matched to a gene: 9. Germline CDR1 SGHNT, CDR2 YENEEA. This CDR3 region has 16 residues. The CDR3: CASSLGGGILRNEQFF. The CDR3 DNA is TGTGCCAGCAGCTTAGGGGGGGGGATCCTTCGCAATGAGCAGTTCTTC.

This chain joins TRBV7-7 and TRBJ2-5; D is unresolved. Trimming took 1 base from V and 3 from J, leaving 6 bases between them. From germline, CDR1 is SSHAT and CDR2 FNYEAQ (reference sequence). The CDR3 spans 13 residues. In DNA form, the CDR3 reads TGTGCCAGCAGCTTAGACAGTGAAGAGACCCAGTACTTC. Its protein is CASSLDSEETQYF.

This chain uses TRBV7-9 with TRBJ1-5, with D unclear. The V and J ends lost 2 bases and 7 bases respectively, with 9 bases between them. This CDR3 region has 13 residues. Germline CDR1 reads SEHNR; CDR2 reads FQNEAQ (reference sequence). The DNA of the CDR3 is TGTGCCAGCAGCTTATATACAGACCAGCCCCAGCATTTT. This gives the protein CASSLYTDQPQHF.